This entry lists 27 T cell receptor beta chains sequenced from one sample in a study of cytomegalovirus exposure and HLA in healthy donors. The PCR was carried out with 60 Vbeta primers and 13 Jbeta primers. TCRdb keeps only in-frame clones here, not all; method: immunoSEQ multiplex PCR. Its clone listing holds 95,000 to 150,000 clones. The sample consisted of PBMCs. These receptors came from a man younger than 45 in good health and CMV-seronegative.

The chain carries TRBV28 and TRBJ1-5; D is ambiguous. Germline V CDR1 and CDR2: MDHEN, SYDVKM. Trimming cost V 5 bases and J 15 bases, with 17 bases left between them. This CDR3 contains 12 residues. CDR3 in amino acids: CASSIPSFSRHF. CDR3 bases: TGTGCCAGCAGTATACCGAGCTTTTCCCGGCATTTT.

For the CDR3, the DNA is TGTGCCAGCAGCTTAGCGCCAGGGTGGAACACCGGGGAGCTGTTTTTT. Protein product: CASSLAPGWNTGELFF. This chain links TRBV7-2 with TRBJ2-2, with D maybe TRBD1 (5 bases). In germline, CDR1 is SGHTA, CDR2 FQGNSA. V was cut by 0 bases and J by 1 base, with 9 bases left in between. The CDR3 totals 16 residues.

This chain joins TRBV28 and TRBJ1-1, with D maybe TRBD1 (5 bases). The V gene lost 5 bases and the J gene lost 0 bases, with 7 bases spanning the gap. CDR1 is MDHEN and CDR2 is SYDVKM in the germline V gene. This CDR3 is built from 13 residues. CDR3 DNA: TGTGCCAGCAGTGGGGCCGTGAACACTGAAGCTTTCTTT. The encoded protein is CASSGAVNTEAFF.

The chain employs TRBV19 and TRBJ1-2, with TRBD1 matching over 10 bases. CDR1 is LNHDA and CDR2 is SQIVND in the germline V gene (reference sequence). The CDR3 consists of 15 residues. The ends lost 8 bases at V and 4 bases at J; junction bases unmatched: 10. The CDR3 sequence: CASADRDRGFYGYTF. The CDR3 region has the DNA TGTGCCAGTGCTGACCGGGACAGGGGCTTCTATGGCTACACCTTC.

The chain joins TRBV2 to TRBJ1-5, with D perhaps TRBD1 (5 bases). The CDR3 totals 13 residues. The V end lost 7 bases, the J end lost 8 bases, and 15 bases lay between the germline ends. From germline, CDR1 is SNHLY and CDR2 FYNNEI. CDR3 in amino acids: CASIGAGGEPQHF. CDR3 sequence (DNA): TGTGCCAGCATAGGGGCCGGTGGGGAGCCCCAGCATTTT.

In DNA, the CDR3 is TGTGCCAGCAGGCAAAACTTCCGGGGCACTGAAGCTTTCTTT. It encodes CASRQNFRGTEAFF. The chain is built from TRBV11-2 and TRBJ1-1; D is unclear. Germline CDR1 and CDR2: SGHAT and FQNNGV. V was clipped by 6 bases and J by 4 bases, with 15 bases between them. There are 14 residues in the CDR3.

The genes are TRBV6-5 and TRBJ1-6; 7 bases line up with TRBD1. J gave up 5 bases and V 7 bases, and 5 bases lay outside the gene matches. Germline V lookup: CDR1 MNHEY, CDR2 SVGAGI. The CDR3 is made up of 14 amino acids. CDR3 sequence: CASTPGQHNSPLHF. The CDR3 DNA reads as TGTGCCAGCACTCCGGGACAGCATAATTCACCCCTCCACTTT.

This sequence joins TRBV5-1 and TRBJ2-3, with 7 bases that match TRBD2. From germline, CDR1 is SGHRS and CDR2 YFSETQ. This CDR3 has 17 residues. V lost 0 bases to trimming and J lost 4 bases; unmatched junction nucleotides: 11. The CDR3 DNA follows: TGCGCCAGCAGCTTGGGTCGGACTAGAGAGAGAGCAGATACGCAGTATTTT. Translating it yields CASSLGRTRERADTQYF.

In DNA, the CDR3 is TGTGCCAGCAGCCCCAATGATAGGGACAGGGGGACGTTCTACGAGCAGTACTTC. Its translation: CASSPNDRDRGTFYEQYF. V gene TRBV7-9 combines with J gene TRBJ2-7; 11 bases align to TRBD1. The germline V gene has CDR1 SEHNR and CDR2 FQNEAQ (reference sequence). The CDR3 totals 18 residues. J gave up 3 bases and V 5 bases, and 15 bases lay outside the gene matches.

This chain connects TRBV27 to TRBJ2-2, with 8 bases fitting TRBD1. CDR3 length equals 15 residues. Trimming at V came to 6 bases and at J to 2 bases, leaving 5 bases not matched to a gene. Germline V gene sequence: CDR1 MNHEY, CDR2 SMNVEV (reference sequence). Written as DNA, the CDR3 is TGTGCCAGCAGCCAGGACAGGGCAAACACCGGGGAGCTGTTTTTT. It specifies CASSQDRANTGELFF.

This CDR3 reads CASSPGGSDYEQYF. The DNA for the CDR3 is TGCGCCAGCAGCCCCGGAGGGAGTGACTACGAGCAGTACTTC. The V call is TRBV5-1, the J call TRBJ2-7; D may be TRBD2 (6 bases). V lost 4 bases to trimming and J lost 3 bases, with 14 bases between them. Germline V CDR1 and CDR2: SGHRS, YFSETQ. CDR3 length: 14 amino acids.

The chain has TRBV2 and TRBJ2-2; 7 bases map to TRBD2. V trimming: 0 bases; J trimming: 1 base; junction bases outside the gene matches: 5. CDR3 size: 17 residues. CDR1 and CDR2 (germline): SNHLY, FYNNEI. The CDR3 DNA reads TGTGCCAGCAGTGAAGCTGGTGGCGGGGGGAACACCGGGGAGCTGTTTTTT. Translation gives CASSEAGGGGNTGELFF.

CDR3: CSVRTASSYEQYF. The CDR3 nucleotides read TGCAGCGTACGGACAGCTAGCTCCTACGAGCAGTACTTC. The gene calls are TRBV29-1 and TRBJ2-7, with a possible D match to TRBD1 (6 bases). CDR3 length equals 13 residues. Trimming took 6 bases from V and 0 from J, leaving 12 bases between them. Germline loops: CDR1 SQVTM, CDR2 ANQGSEA.

V usage is TRBV13 and J usage is TRBJ2-7; tentative D call: TRBD1 (6 bases). CDR1 is PRHDT, CDR2 FYEKMQ, per germline (reference sequence). CDR3 length: 15 residues. V was pared by 5 bases and J by 1 base, with 15 bases between. This CDR3 reads CASSQQGDISYEQYF. The CDR3 region has the DNA TGTGCCAGCAGCCAACAAGGGGACATTTCCTACGAGCAGTACTTC.

The chain is built from TRBV7-9 and TRBJ2-7, with TRBD1 identical over 7 bases. There are 14 residues in the CDR3. V lost 6 bases to trimming and J lost 2 bases; unmatched junction nucleotides: 7. CDR1 SEHNR and CDR2 FQNEAQ come from the germline V gene (reference sequence). CDR3 sequence: CASSRGQVTYEQYF. As DNA, the CDR3 is TGTGCCAGCAGTCGAGGACAGGTGACCTACGAGCAGTACTTC. The whole variable domain, filled in from reference TRBV7-9 and TRBJ2-7, reads DTGVSQNPRHKITKRGQNVTFRCDPISEHNRLYWYRQTLGQGPEFLTYFQNEAQLEKSRLLSDRFSAERPKGSFSTLEIQRTEQGDSAMYLCASSRGQVTYEQYFGPGTRLTVT.

On this clone itself: Other DNA sequences within the sample encode an identical CDR3. The rearrangement links TRBV29-1 to TRBJ1-1, with a tentative D call TRBD1 (6 bases). CDR3 size: 13 residues. Trimming removed 3 bases from V and 2 bases from J, with 10 bases in between. Germline V gives CDR1 SQVTM, CDR2 ANQGSEA. The CDR3 nucleotides read TGCAGCGTTGAGGGGGCTGGTAACACTGAAGCTTTCTTT. Amino acid sequence: CSVEGAGNTEAFF.

The chain is built from TRBV7-3 and TRBJ2-2, with D possibly matching TRBD2 (5 bases). V was pared by 5 bases and J by 11 bases, with 15 bases between. Germline V CDR1 and CDR2: SGHTA, FQGTGA. The CDR3 is 13 amino acids. CDR3 coding DNA: TGTGCCAGCAGCCCCCCAGGCAGCGGAGAGCTGTTTTTT. It specifies CASSPPGSGELFF.

CDR3 residues: CASSLVTGGSLSDGYTF. CDR3 in DNA: TGTGCCAGCAGCTTAGTTACAGGGGGGAGTCTGAGTGATGGCTACACCTTC. This chain uses TRBV7-8 with TRBJ1-2; TRBD1 matches at 8 bases. Trimming cost V 1 base and J 6 bases; bases outside gene matches: 13. The CDR3 has 17 amino acids. CDR1 SGHVS and CDR2 FQNEAQ come from the germline V gene.

The chain recombines TRBV5-6 with TRBJ2-7; 9 bases are shared with TRBD2. The CDR3 has 16 amino acids. Unmatched junction bases numbered 12, after V lost 4 bases and J lost 4 bases. Germline V CDR1 and CDR2: SGHDT, YYEEEE. CDR3 nucleotides: TGTGCCAGCAGCCCGGGCGCGCGGGAGGGCCCGTACGAGCAGTACTTC. Amino acids: CASSPGAREGPYEQYF.

The V call is TRBV5-4, the J call TRBJ2-2, with unresolved D. The CDR3 spans 15 residues. Trimming cost V 4 bases and J 2 bases, with 12 bases left between them. Germline V lookup: CDR1 SGHNT, CDR2 YYREEE (reference sequence). The CDR3 region is CASSPFATNTGELFF. CDR3 nucleotide sequence: TGTGCCAGCAGCCCATTCGCGACAAACACCGGGGAGCTGTTTTTT.

This rearrangement joins TRBV5-1 to TRBJ2-2, with 8 bases fitting TRBD2. The length of the CDR3 is 15 residues. Trimming cost V 6 bases and J 3 bases; bases outside gene matches: 7. The germline V gene encodes CDR1 SGHRS and CDR2 YFSETQ. CDR3 bases: TGCGCCAGCACCGCGGCAGCGGGAGACACCGGGGAGCTGTTTTTT. Translating gives CASTAAAGDTGELFF.

V is TRBV28 and J is TRBJ2-1; D possibly corresponds to TRBD2 (6 bases). The ends were cut back, 7 bases at V and 2 bases at J, with 18 bases in the middle. CDR3 size: 16 residues. Germline V gene lookup returns CDR1 MDHEN and CDR2 SYDVKM. In DNA, the CDR3 is TGTGCCAGCACAAAACCTCTTGGACTAACCTACAATGAGCAGTTCTTC. Its translation is CASTKPLGLTYNEQFF.

This sequence joins TRBV2 and TRBJ2-5; TRBD1 aligns across 12 bases. The tail of the sequence fits TRBJ2-7 better, so the J call may be wrong. This CDR3 has 15 amino acids. CDR1 and CDR2 from the germline V gene are SNHLY and FYNNEI. The CDR3 region is CASSPRDRGRYEQYF. The CDR3 nucleotides read TGTGCCAGCAGTCCTAGGGACAGGGGGCGATACGAGCAGTACTTC.

This chain links TRBV11-2 with TRBJ2-2, with 9 positions matching TRBD2. CDR1 SGHAT and CDR2 FQNNGV come from the germline V gene. CDR3 length: 17 amino acids. V was pared by 8 bases and J by 3 bases, with 13 bases of the junction left unmatched. The CDR3 sequence is CASETWREGRDTGELFF. CDR3 coding DNA: TGTGCCAGCGAAACCTGGCGGGAGGGCCGGGACACCGGGGAGCTGTTTTTT. The variable domain in full, completed from reference TRBV11-2 and TRBJ2-2, reads EAGVAQSPRYKIIEKRQSVAFWCNPISGHATLYWYQQILGQGPKLLIQFQNNGVVDDSQLPKDRFSAERLKGVDSTLKIQPAKLEDSAVYLCASETWREGRDTGELFFGEGSRLTVL.

The gene calls are TRBV27 and TRBJ1-6; 9 nucleotides align to TRBD1. This CDR3 comprises 15 residues. Germline V gives CDR1 MNHEY, CDR2 SMNVEV (reference sequence). The V and J ends lost 4 bases and 8 bases, in that order; junction bases with no gene match: 6. CDR3 sequence: CASSSGQGFDSPLHF. CDR3 sequence (DNA): TGTGCCAGCAGTTCGGGACAGGGTTTCGATTCACCCCTCCACTTT.

This chain uses TRBV5-4 with TRBJ2-1, with a weak D call TRBD2 (7 bases). The CDR3 totals 15 residues. V dropped 5 bases and J dropped 2 bases, with 14 bases sitting between them. Germline CDR1 SGHNT, CDR2 YYREEE (reference sequence). The CDR3 loop is CASSGGGSTYNEQFF. The CDR3 nucleotides read TGTGCCAGCAGTGGGGGCGGGAGCACCTACAATGAGCAGTTCTTC.

The chain links TRBV6-5 to TRBJ1-1; TRBD1 matches 8 bases. Germline values: CDR1 MNHEY, CDR2 SVGAGI. The CDR3 runs to 14 residues. The junction had 9 bases not matched to a gene; V was cut back by 6 bases and J by 6 bases. DNA of the CDR3: TGTGCCAGCAGCCAGGACAGGGTCGGCCCTGAAGCTTTCTTT. This gives the protein CASSQDRVGPEAFF.